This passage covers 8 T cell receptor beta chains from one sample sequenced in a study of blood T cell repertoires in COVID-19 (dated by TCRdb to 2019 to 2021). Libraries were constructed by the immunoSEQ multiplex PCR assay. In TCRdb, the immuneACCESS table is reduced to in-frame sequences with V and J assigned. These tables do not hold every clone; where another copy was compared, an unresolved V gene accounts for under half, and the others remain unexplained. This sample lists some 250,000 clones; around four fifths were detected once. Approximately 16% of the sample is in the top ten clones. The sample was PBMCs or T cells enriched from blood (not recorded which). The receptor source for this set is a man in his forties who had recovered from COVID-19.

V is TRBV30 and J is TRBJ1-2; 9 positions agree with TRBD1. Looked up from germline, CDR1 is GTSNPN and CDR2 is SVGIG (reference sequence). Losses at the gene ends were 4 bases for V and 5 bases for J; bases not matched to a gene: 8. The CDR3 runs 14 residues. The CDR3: CAWTGTGIQYGYTF. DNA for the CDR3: TGTGCCTGGACTGGGACAGGGATACAATATGGCTACACCTTC.

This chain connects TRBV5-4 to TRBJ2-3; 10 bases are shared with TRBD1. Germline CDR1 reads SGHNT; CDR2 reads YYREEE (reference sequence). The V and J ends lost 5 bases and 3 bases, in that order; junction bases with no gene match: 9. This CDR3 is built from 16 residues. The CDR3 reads CASSRTGTGETDTQYF. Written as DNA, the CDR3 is TGTGCCAGCAGTCGTACCGGGACAGGGGAAACAGATACGCAGTATTTT.

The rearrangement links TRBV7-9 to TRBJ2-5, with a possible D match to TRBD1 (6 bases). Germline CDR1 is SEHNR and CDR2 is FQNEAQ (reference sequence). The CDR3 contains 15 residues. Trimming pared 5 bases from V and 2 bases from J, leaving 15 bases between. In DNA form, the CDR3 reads TGTGCCAGCAGCGCCTACAGGGATCCTCAAGAGACCCAGTACTTC. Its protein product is CASSAYRDPQETQYF.

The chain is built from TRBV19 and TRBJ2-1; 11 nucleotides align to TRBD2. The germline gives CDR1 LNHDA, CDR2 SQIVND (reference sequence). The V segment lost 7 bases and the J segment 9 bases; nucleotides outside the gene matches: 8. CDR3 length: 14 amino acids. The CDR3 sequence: CASKATSGKSEQFF. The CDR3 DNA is TGTGCCAGTAAGGCGACTAGCGGGAAAAGTGAGCAGTTCTTC.

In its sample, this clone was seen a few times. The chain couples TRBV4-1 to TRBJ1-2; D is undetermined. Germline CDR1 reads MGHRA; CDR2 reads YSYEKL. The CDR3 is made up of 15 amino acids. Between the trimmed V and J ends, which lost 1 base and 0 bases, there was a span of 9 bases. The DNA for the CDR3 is TGCGCCAGCAGCCAAGGGCAACCGTCTAACTATGGCTACACCTTC. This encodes CASSQGQPSNYGYTF.

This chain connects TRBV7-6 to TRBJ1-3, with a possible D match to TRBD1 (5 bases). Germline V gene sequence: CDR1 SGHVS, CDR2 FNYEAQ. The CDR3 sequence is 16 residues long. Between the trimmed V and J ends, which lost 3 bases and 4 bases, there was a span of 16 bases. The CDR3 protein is CASSLTSVGRGNTIYF. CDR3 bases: TGTGCCAGCAGCTTGACCTCAGTGGGGCGCGGAAACACCATATATTTT. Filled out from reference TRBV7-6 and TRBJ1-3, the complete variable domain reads GAGVSQSPRYKVTKRGQDVALRCDPISGHVSLYWYRQALGQGPEFLTYFNYEAQQDKSGLPNDRFSAERPEGSISTLTIQRTEQRDSAMYRCASSLTSVGRGNTIYFGEGSWLTVV.

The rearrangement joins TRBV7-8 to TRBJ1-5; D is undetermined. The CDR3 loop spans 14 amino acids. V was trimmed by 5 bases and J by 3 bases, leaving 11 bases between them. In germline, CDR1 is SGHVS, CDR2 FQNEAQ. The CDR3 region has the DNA TGTGCCAGCAGCGTACCGGGATTCAATCAGCCCCAGCATTTT. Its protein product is CASSVPGFNQPQHF. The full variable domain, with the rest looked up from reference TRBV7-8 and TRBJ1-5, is GAGVSQSPRYKVAKRGQDVALRCDPISGHVSLFWYQQALGQGPEFLTYFQNEAQLDKSGLPSDRFFAERPEGSVSTLKIQRTQQEDSAVYLCASSVPGFNQPQHFGDGTRLSIL.

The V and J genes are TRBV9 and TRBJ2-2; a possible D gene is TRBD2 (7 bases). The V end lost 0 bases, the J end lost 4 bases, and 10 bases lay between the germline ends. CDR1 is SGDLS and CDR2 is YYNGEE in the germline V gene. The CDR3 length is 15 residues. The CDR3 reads CASSVDREGTGELFF. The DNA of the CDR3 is TGTGCCAGCAGCGTAGACAGGGAGGGCACCGGGGAGCTGTTTTTT.